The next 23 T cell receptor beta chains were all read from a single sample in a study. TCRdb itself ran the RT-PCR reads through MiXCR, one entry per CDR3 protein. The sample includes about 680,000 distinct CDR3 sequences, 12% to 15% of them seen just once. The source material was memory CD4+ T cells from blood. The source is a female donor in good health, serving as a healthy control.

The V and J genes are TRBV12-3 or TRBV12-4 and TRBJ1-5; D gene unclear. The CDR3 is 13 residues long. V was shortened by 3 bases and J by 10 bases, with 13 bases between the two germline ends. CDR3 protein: CASSFNPRQPQHF. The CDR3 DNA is TGTGCCAGCAGTTTTAACCCCAGGCAACCCCAGCATTTT.

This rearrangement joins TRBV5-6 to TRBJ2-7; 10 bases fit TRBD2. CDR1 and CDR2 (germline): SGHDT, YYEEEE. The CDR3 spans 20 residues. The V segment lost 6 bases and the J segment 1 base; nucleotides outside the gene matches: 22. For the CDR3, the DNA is TGTGCCAGCACCTCCTGGTCGAAGCGGGAGGGCCAGGGTATGTCCTACGAGCAGTACTTC. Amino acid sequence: CASTSWSKREGQGMSYEQYF.

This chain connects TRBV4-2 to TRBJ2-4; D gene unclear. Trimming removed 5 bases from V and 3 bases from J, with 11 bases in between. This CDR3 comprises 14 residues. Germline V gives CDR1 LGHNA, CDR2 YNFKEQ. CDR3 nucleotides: TGTGCCAGCAGCACCGAGGAAGGCAAAAACATTCAGTACTTC. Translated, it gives CASSTEEGKNIQYF.

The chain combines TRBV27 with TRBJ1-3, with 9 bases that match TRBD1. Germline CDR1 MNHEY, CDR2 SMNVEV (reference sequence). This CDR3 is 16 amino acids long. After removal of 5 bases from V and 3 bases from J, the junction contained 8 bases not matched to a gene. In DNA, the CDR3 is TGTGCCAGCAGTCCAAGACAGGGGGGAGGTGGAAACACCATATATTTT. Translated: CASSPRQGGGGNTIYF.

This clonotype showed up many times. CDR3 coding DNA: TGTGCCAGCAGCCAAGAGACGACTAGCGGCTACAATGAGCAGTTCTTC. Amino acids: CASSQETTSGYNEQFF. The V call is TRBV4-2, the J call TRBJ2-1, with 9 bases that match TRBD2. J was trimmed by 3 bases and V by 0 bases; bases with no gene match: 3. The CDR3 consists of 16 residues. CDR1 is LGHNA and CDR2 is YNFKEQ in the germline V gene.

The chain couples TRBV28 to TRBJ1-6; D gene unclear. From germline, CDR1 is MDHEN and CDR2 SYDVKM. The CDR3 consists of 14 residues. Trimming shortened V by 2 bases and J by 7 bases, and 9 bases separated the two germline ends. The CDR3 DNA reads TGTGCCAGCAGTTTACTGGCGGCGAATTCACCCCTCCACTTT. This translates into CASSLLAANSPLHF. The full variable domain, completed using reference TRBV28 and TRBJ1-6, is DVKVTQSSRYLVKRTGEKVFLECVQDMDHENMFWYRQDPGLGLRLIYFSYDVKMKEKGDIPEGYSVSREKKERFSLILESASTNQTSMYLCASSLLAANSPLHFGNGTRLTVT.

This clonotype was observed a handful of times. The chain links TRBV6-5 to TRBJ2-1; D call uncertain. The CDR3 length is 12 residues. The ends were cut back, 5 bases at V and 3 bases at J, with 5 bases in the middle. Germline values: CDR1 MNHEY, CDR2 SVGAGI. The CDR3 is CASSNDYNEQFF. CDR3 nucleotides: TGTGCCAGCAGTAACGACTACAATGAGCAGTTCTTC.

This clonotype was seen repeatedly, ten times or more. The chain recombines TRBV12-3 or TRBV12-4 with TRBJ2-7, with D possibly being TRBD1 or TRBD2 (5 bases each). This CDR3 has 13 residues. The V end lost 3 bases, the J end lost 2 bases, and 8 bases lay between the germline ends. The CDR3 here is CASSFGDPYEQYF. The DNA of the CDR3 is TGTGCCAGCAGTTTTGGGGACCCCTACGAGCAGTACTTC.

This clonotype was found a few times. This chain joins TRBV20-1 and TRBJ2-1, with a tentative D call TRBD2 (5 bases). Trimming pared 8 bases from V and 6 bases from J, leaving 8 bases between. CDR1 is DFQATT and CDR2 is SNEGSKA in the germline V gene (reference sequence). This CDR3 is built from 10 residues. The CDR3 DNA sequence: TGCAGTCTAGCTCGCAATGAGCAGTTCTTC. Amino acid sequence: CSLARNEQFF.

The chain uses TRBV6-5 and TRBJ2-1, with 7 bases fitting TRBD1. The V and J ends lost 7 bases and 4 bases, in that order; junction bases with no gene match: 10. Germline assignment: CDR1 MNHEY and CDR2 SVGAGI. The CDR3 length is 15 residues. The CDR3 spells CASTRGQDIYNEQFF. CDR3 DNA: TGTGCCAGCACAAGAGGACAGGATATATACAATGAGCAGTTCTTC.

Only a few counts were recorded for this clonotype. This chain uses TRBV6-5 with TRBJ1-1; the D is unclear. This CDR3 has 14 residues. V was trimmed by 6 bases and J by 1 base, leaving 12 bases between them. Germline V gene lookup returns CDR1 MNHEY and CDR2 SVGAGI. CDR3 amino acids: CASRPQTQNTEAFF. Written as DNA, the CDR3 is TGTGCCAGCAGACCCCAGACACAGAACACTGAAGCTTTCTTT.

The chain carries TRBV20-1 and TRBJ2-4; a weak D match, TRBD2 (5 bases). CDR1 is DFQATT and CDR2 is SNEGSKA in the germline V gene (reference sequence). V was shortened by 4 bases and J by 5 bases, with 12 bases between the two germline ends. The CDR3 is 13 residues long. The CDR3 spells CSAKKPRENIQYF. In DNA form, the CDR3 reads TGCAGTGCTAAGAAACCGAGGGAAAACATTCAGTACTTC.

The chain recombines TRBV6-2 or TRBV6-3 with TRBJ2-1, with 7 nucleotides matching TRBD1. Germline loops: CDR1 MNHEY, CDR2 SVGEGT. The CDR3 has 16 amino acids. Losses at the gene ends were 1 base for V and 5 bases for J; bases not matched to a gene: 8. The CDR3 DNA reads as TGTGCCAGCAGTTACTTTACAGGGGCGGTGAACAATGAGCAGTTCTTC. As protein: CASSYFTGAVNNEQFF.

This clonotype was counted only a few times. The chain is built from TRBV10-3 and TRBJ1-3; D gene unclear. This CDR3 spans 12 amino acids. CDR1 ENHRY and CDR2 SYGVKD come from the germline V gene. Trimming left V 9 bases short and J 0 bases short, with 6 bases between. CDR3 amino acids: CAMQDSGNTIYF. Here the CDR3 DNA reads TGTGCCATGCAGGACTCTGGAAACACCATATATTTT.

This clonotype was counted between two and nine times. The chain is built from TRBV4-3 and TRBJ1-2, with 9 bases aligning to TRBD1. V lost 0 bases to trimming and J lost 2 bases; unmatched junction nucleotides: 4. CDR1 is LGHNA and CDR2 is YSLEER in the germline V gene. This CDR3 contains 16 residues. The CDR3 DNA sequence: TGCGCCAGCAGCCAAGAAGGGACAGGGAGAAACTATGGCTACACCTTC. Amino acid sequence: CASSQEGTGRNYGYTF.

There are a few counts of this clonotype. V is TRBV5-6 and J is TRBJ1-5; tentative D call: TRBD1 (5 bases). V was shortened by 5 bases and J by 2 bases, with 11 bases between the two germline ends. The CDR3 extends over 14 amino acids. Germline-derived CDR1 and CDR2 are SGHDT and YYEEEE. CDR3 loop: CASSTTGGNQPQHF. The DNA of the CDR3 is TGTGCCAGCAGTACCACGGGGGGCAATCAGCCCCAGCATTTT.

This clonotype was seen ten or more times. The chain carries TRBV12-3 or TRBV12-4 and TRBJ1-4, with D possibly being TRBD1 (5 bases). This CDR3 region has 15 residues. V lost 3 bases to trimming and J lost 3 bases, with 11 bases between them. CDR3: CASSFAGGANEKLFF. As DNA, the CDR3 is TGTGCCAGCAGTTTCGCGGGGGGAGCTAATGAAAAACTGTTTTTT.

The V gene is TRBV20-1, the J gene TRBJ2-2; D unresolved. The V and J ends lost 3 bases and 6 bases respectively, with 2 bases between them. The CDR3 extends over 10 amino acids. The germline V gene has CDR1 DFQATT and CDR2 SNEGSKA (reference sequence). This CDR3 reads CSARSGELFF. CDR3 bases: TGCAGTGCTAGGTCCGGGGAGCTGTTTTTT.

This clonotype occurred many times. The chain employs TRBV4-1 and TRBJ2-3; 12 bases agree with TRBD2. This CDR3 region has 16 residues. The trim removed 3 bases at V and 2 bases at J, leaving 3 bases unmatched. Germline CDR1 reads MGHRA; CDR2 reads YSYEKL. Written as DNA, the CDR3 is TGCGCCAGCAGCCAGGGACTAGCGGGTTACACAGATACGCAGTATTTT. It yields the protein CASSQGLAGYTDTQYF.

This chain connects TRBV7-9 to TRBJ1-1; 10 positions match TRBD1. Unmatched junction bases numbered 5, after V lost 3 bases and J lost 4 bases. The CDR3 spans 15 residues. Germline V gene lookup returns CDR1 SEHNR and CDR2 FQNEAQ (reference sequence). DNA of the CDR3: TGTGCCAGCAGCTTTTCAGGACAGGGGGGCACTGAAGCTTTCTTT. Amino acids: CASSFSGQGGTEAFF.

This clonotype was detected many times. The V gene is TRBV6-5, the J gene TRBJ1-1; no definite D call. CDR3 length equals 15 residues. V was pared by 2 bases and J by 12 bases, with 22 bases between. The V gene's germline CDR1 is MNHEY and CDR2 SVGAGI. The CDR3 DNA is TGTGCCAGCAGTTACCCCTCAACAGCTCCCCGGAAAACTTTCTTT. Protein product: CASSYPSTAPRKTFF.

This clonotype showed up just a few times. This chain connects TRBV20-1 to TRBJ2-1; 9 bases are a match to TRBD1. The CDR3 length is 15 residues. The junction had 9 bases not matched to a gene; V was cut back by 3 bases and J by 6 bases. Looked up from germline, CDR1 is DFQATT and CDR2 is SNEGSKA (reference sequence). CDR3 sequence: CSASPPGQGRNEQFF. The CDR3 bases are TGCAGTGCTAGTCCTCCGGGACAGGGTCGCAATGAGCAGTTCTTC.

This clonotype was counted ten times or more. Here the CDR3 reads CASRASGYSYEQYF. CDR3 nucleotides: TGCGCCAGCAGGGCTAGCGGATACTCCTACGAGCAGTACTTC. This chain uses TRBV5-1 with TRBJ2-7; TRBD2 matches 7 bases. This CDR3 has 14 amino acids. V dropped 5 bases and J dropped 0; count of bases not matched to a gene: 5. The germline CDR1 and CDR2 sequences are SGHRS and YFSETQ.